A selection of T cell receptor beta chains follows, all from one sample in a study of T-cell reconstitution after alpha-beta-depleted transplantation in children. TCRdb independently ran MiXCR on the PCR reads; one entry per CDR3 protein. The data hold about 580,000 distinct CDR3 sequences, with 23% observed a single time. Source: PBMCs, mostly from graft donor cells, taken 360 days after TCRalphabeta/CD19-depleted stem cell transplant. These receptor sequences come from a boy younger than two who had a stem cell transplant for acute myeloid leukemia, so the T cells may come from the graft donor. The CDR3 runs from the conserved cysteine through the conserved F or W. Each record gives: clone size, D gene, V gene, J gene, CDR3 protein, CDR3 DNA. D genes are given only for firm matches. Only some rows state a clone size, as once, few, many or a class for expanded clones.

>many|-|TRBV4-3|TRBJ2-7
CASSQGQETYEQYF
TGCGCCAGCAGCCAAGGTCAGGAAACCTACGAGCAGTACTTC
>many|-|TRBV21-1|TRBJ2-2
CAIVPRQCSNTGELFF
TGTGCCATCGTCCCTAGACAGTGTTCGAACACCGGGGAGCTGTTTTTT
>many|-|TRBV24-1|TRBJ2-3
CATSDGPGLPGDTQYF
TGTGCCACCAGTGACGGACCGGGCCTCCCGGGAGATACGCAGTATTTT
>many|-|TRBV27|TRBJ1-1
CASKLRGSEAFF
TGTGCCAGCAAGTTACGGGGGTCCGAAGCTTTCTTT
>-|-|TRBV4-3|TRBJ2-2
CASSHFPKARGPNTGELFF
TGCGCCAGCAGCCATTTCCCTAAGGCTCGGGGGCCTAACACCGGGGAGCTGTTTTTT
>few|-|TRBV28|TRBJ1-2
CASSPRHTGYTF
TGTGCCAGCAGTCCACGACACACGGGCTACACCTTC
>many|TRBD1|TRBV12-3/TRBV12-4|TRBJ2-7
CASSLDRGVIYEQYF
TGTGCCAGCAGCCTGGACAGGGGTGTAATCTACGAGCAGTACTTC
>-|TRBD2|TRBV7-8|TRBJ2-1
CASSFRTSGGDHNEQFF
TGTGCCAGCAGCTTCCGGACTAGCGGGGGGGACCACAATGAGCAGTTCTTC
>many|-|TRBV6-5|TRBJ2-3
CASSYSRAARSWSDTQYF
TGTGCCAGCAGTTACTCAAGGGCAGCTAGGTCCTGGTCAGATACGCAGTATTTT
>few|TRBD1|TRBV6-5|TRBJ1-2
CASRRKDRGNGYTF
TGTGCCAGCAGGAGGAAGGACAGGGGCAATGGCTACACCTTC